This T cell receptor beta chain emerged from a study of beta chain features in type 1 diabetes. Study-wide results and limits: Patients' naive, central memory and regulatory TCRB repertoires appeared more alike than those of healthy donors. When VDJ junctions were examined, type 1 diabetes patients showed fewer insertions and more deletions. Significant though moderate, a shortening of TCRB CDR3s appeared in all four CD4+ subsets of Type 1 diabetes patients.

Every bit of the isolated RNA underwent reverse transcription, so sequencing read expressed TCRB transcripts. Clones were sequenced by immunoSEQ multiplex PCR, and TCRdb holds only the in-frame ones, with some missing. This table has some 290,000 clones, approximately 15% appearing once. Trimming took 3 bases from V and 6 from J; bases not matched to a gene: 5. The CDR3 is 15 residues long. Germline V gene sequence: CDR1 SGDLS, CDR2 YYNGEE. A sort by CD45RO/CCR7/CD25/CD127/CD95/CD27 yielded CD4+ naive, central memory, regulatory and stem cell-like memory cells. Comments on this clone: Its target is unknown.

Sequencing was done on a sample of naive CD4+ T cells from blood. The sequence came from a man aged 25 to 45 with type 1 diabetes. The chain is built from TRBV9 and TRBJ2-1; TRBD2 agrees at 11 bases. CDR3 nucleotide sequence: TGTGCCAGCAGCGCTGGGACTAGCGGACCCAATGAGCAGTTCTTC. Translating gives CASSAGTSGPNEQFF.